This TCR beta chain was sequenced during a study of monozygotic twins with inflammatory bowel disease (dated by TCRdb to about 2019). In the study overall: The full study comprised around 28 monozygotic twin pairs: nine German pairs (four IBD-concordant, five IBD-discordant) and 19 IBD-discordant Danish pairs. Within discordant pairs, disease-associated traits were sought mainly by comparing IBD patients with their genetically identical healthy co-twins. Each individual had, on average, about 151 000 unique TCRalpha sequences and 181 000 unique TCRbeta sequences available for analysis. The research as a whole found: Distinction between different T cell subtypes could not be achieved in the analysis. Repertoire similarity did not differ between concordant and discordant twins, possibly due to limited statistical power. IBD patients shared fewer clonotypes with other individuals than healthy twins did, most markedly in patients showing signs of disease activity. The results gave no support for a single strong signal or clonotype linked to IBD. Measured by the inverse Simpson index, TCRbeta repertoire diversity was lower in IBD patients than in their healthy co-twins. Differing immunosuppressive treatments among patients may have added background noise and inter-individual variability to the repertoires.

The CDR3 contains 11 residues, cysteine and phenylalanine counted. DNA is not recorded here. Sequences DFQATT (CDR1) and SNEGSKA (CDR2) are obtained from the germline V gene (reference sequence). Receptor libraries were prepared by 5' RACE. The input for every TCR library was around 3.5 ug of total RNA. For each sample, cDNA synthesis with SMARTScribe reverse transcriptase was split into eight separate reactions. Unique molecular identifiers containing a 6-nucleotide sample barcode were introduced through template switching during cDNA synthesis. TCRalpha and TCRbeta cDNA was amplified by two nested PCRs of 16 and 9 cycles, with bead purification after each PCR. Before amplification, the cDNA was treated with uracil DNA-glycosylase and purified using the QIAquick PCR purification kit. The second PCR was the step at which Illumina TruSeq-compatible adapters and sample-specific barcodes were added. TapeStation and Qubit were used to check library quality and concentration, and 4.5 to 6 ng of each library was pooled. The pooled libraries were sequenced with 2 x 100 bp reads and custom sequencing primers on an Illumina HiSeq2500 single-index Rapid Run. As for the authors' bioinformatics: MiGEC version 1.2.6 was used for UMI-based consensus assembly to correct PCR and sequencing errors. V(D)J alignment, clonotype assembly and CDR3 extraction were performed with MiXCR version 2.1.1. Gene usage, clonotype sharing and MAIT/NKT TCR abundance were normalised by analysing the top 1000, 10 000 and 20 000 clonotypes per sample. Diversity was computed as the inverse Simpson index with the vegan R package after downsampling to 27 000 UMIs. Statistical testing used paired Mann-Whitney U tests on the discordant twin pairs and applied Benjamini-Hochberg correction for multiple testing. TCRdb reprocessed the reads, reporting each CDR3 protein sequence once and no DNA. The V and J calls reflect TCRdb's pipeline rather than the authors' work. The table held for this sample gives approximately 400,000 distinct CDR3 sequences. Clones ranked in the top ten supply around 2.5% of the sample.

In the case of this clonotype: The clone's antigen remains unknown.

From each donor, an approximately 2.5 ml peripheral blood sample was collected into PAXgene tubes and kept at -80 degrees C. Without T cell sorting, total RNA was isolated from whole blood using the PAXgene blood miRNA kit on an automated QIAcube. Peripheral blood from monozygotic twin pairs concordant or discordant for inflammatory bowel disease was subjected to deep TCRalpha and TCRbeta repertoire profiling with unique molecular barcoding. Smoking habits were recorded for all twin pairs, and individuals were classified as current, former or never smokers. The receptor chain draws on TRBV20-1 and TRBJ2-7; the D call from TCRdb, TRBD2, cannot be confirmed without DNA. The clonotype was recovered from a human donor with ulcerative colitis or Crohn's disease, or a healthy co-twin of an affected twin (not recorded which). Input material: blood. The CDR3 has the sequence CSARAGPEQYF.